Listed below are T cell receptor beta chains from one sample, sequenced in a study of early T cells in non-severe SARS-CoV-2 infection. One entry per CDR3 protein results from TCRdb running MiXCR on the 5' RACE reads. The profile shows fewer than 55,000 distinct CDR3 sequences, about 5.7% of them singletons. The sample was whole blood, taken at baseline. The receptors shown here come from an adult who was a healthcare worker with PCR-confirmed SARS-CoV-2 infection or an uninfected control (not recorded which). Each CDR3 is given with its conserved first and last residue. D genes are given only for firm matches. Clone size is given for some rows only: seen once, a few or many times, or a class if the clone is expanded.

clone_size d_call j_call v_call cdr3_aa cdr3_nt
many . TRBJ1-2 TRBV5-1 CASRSQPVNNYGYTF TGCGCCAGCAGATCACAGCCAGTGAATAACTATGGCTACACCTTC
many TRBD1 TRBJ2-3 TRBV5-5 CASRQGARHTDTQYF TGTGCCAGCAGACAGGGGGCGCGACACACAGATACGCAGTATTTT
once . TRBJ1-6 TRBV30 CAWSGGRAVSPLHF TGTGCCTGGAGTGGCGGGCGCGCTGTTTCACCCCTCCACTTT
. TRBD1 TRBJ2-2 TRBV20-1 CSTRQGNTGELFF TGCAGTACGAGACAGGGGAACACCGGGGAGCTGTTTTTT
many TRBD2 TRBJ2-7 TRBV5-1 CASSLEGGRAYEQYF TGCGCCAGCAGCTTGGAGGGCGGGAGGGCCTACGAGCAGTACTTC
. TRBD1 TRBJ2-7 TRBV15 CATSARGQAAHEQYF TGTGCCACCAGCGCTAGGGGACAGGCGGCCCACGAGCAGTACTTC
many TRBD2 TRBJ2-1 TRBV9 CASSPDPRGAGNEQFF TGTGCCAGCAGCCCCGATCCGCGGGGGGCGGGTAATGAGCAGTTCTTC
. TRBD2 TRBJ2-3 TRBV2 CASNNGRARDTQYF TGTGCCAGCAATAACGGGAGGGCCAGGGATACGCAGTATTTT
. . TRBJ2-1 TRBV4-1 CASTPPGARYNEQFF TGCGCCAGCACCCCCCCGGGGGCCCGATACAATGAGCAGTTCTTC
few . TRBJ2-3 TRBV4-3 CASSQEYRGTQYF TGCGCCAGCAGCCAAGAATACCGGGGGACGCAGTATTTT
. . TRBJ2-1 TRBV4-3 CASSQDLALEQFF TGCGCCAGCAGCCAAGACCTCGCACTTGAGCAGTTCTTC